This is a list of T cell receptor beta chains from one sample in a study of identical twins. From the 5' RACE reads, TCRdb called clonotypes with MiXCR, one entry per CDR3 protein. The table lists 700,000 or so distinct CDR3 sequences, 8% to 9% of them singletons, with approximately 0.89% in the top ten. This same sample was also part of a study on yellow fever vaccine responses in identical twins.

The sample was PBMCs. These receptors came from a woman aged 18-29 years in good health. Both conserved end residues are part of each CDR3. The D gene is left open where the match is weak. Only part of the rows carry a size: once, few, many, or a class if the clone is expanded.

9 few TRBJ2-1 TRBV28 . CASLAEQFF TGTGCCAGCTTAGCCGAGCAGTTCTTC
11 many TRBJ2-7 TRBV29-1 . CSVEAGQFLIF TGCAGCGTTGAAGCTGGACAGTTCCTCATCTTC
12 . TRBJ2-3 TRBV5-1 . CASSPGGYTQYF TGCGCCAGCAGCCCAGGTGGTTATACGCAGTATTTT
12 many TRBJ1-4 TRBV3-1 . CASSQDLGKLFF TGTGCCAGCAGCCAAGACTTGGGAAAACTGTTTTTT
17 . TRBJ2-2 TRBV7-9 . CASSFPPRQPNTGELFF TGTGCCAGCAGCTTCCCTCCGAGACAACCGAACACCGGGGAGCTGTTTTTT
18 few TRBJ2-2 TRBV24-1 TRBD2 CATSDLRTSGLSTGELFF TGTGCCACCAGTGATTTGCGGACTAGCGGGTTGAGCACCGGGGAGCTGTTTTTT
15 few TRBJ2-5 TRBV5-1 TRBD2 CASSPSGSGGETQYF TGCGCCAGCAGCCCTAGCGGGAGCGGGGGAGAGACCCAGTACTTC
12 few TRBJ1-1 TRBV20-1 . CSATPENTEAFF TGCAGTGCTACGCCGGAGAACACTGAAGCTTTCTTT
12 . TRBJ2-7 TRBV2 . CASGGPSYEQYF TGTGCCAGCGGCGGCCCCTCCTACGAGCAGTACTTC
12 many TRBJ2-1 TRBV7-9 . CASSGFGDEQFF TGTGCCAGCAGCGGGTTCGGGGATGAGCAGTTCTTC
15 few TRBJ2-1 TRBV27 TRBD2 CASSFGGGIYNEQFF TGTGCCAGCAGTTTTGGCGGGGGGATTTACAATGAGCAGTTCTTC
15 . TRBJ1-2 TRBV12-3/TRBV12-4 . CASSLRPRDPYGYTF TGTGCCAGCAGTTTACGGCCCAGGGACCCATATGGCTACACCTTC
17 . TRBJ2-7 TRBV20-1 TRBD2 CSARDPQTSSDPHEQYF TGCAGTGCTAGAGATCCCCAGACTAGCTCGGACCCTCACGAGCAGTACTTC
15 many TRBJ2-3 TRBV4-3 TRBD2 CASSQDEGLADTQYF TGCGCCAGCAGCCAAGATGAAGGACTAGCGGATACGCAGTATTTT
13 . TRBJ1-2 TRBV5-6 . CASSLGRNSGYTF TGTGCCAGCAGCTTGGGACGGAATTCCGGCTACACCTTC
18 . TRBJ2-5 TRBV4-1 TRBD2 CASSQDPGLAGNQETQYF TGCGCCAGCAGCCAAGACCCCGGACTAGCGGGAAATCAAGAGACCCAGTACTTC
13 . TRBJ2-7 TRBV7-2 TRBD2 CASSLASGSEQYF TGTGCCAGCAGCTTAGCTAGCGGGAGCGAGCAGTACTTC
16 . TRBJ1-2 TRBV29-1 TRBD1 CSVEDWGQGIFYGYTF TGCAGCGTTGAAGATTGGGGACAGGGGATTTTCTATGGCTACACCTTC
14 few TRBJ2-1 TRBV3-1 . CASSQDGNYNEQFF TGTGCCAGCAGCCAAGATGGGAACTACAATGAGCAGTTCTTC
16 . TRBJ2-1 TRBV4-3 TRBD2 CASSQDRTSGSGEQFF TGCGCCAGCAGCCAAGACCGGACTAGCGGGAGTGGTGAGCAGTTCTTC
15 many TRBJ2-5 TRBV5-1 . CASSLRGGLQETQYF TGCGCCAGCAGCTTAAGAGGGGGACTCCAAGAGACCCAGTACTTC
14 few TRBJ1-2 TRBV2 . CASSESQAKGGYTF TGTGCCAGCAGTGAATCTCAAGCCAAAGGGGGCTACACCTTC
15 . TRBJ2-7 TRBV4-2 . CASSPLAGTPYEQYF TGTGCCAGCAGCCCCTTGGCCGGCACTCCCTACGAGCAGTACTTC
16 few TRBJ2-7 TRBV7-9 TRBD2 CASSLVPAGGVYEQYF TGTGCCAGCAGCTTGGTGCCGGCGGGAGGGGTGTACGAGCAGTACTTC
14 . TRBJ2-7 TRBV6-2/TRBV6-3 . CASSYSWGPHEQYF TGTGCCAGCAGTTACTCGTGGGGGCCCCACGAGCAGTACTTC
17 . TRBJ1-6 TRBV9 . CASSESPNPQQGLLLHF TGTGCCAGCAGCGAGTCCCCTAATCCCCAACAGGGACTCCTCCTCCACTTT
16 few TRBJ2-7 TRBV28 . CASSSSGAGIRNEQYF TGTGCCAGCAGTTCCTCGGGGGCAGGGATCCGCAACGAGCAGTACTTC
13 . TRBJ2-3 TRBV5-6 . CASRRLEPDTQYF TGTGCCAGCAGAAGACTAGAACCAGATACGCAGTATTTT
15 many TRBJ2-1 TRBV27 TRBD1 CASSLGTGVGNEQFF TGTGCCAGCAGCCTGGGGACAGGGGTTGGCAATGAGCAGTTCTTC
15 . TRBJ2-3 TRBV5-6 TRBD2 CASSTAGGGTDTQYF TGTGCCAGCAGCACCGCGGGGGGTGGGACAGATACGCAGTATTTT
19 few TRBJ2-5 TRBV6-1 TRBD2 CASSRAGRLAGGLGETQYF TGTGCCAGCAGTCGCGCCGGGAGACTAGCGGGAGGACTTGGAGAGACCCAGTACTTC
16 . TRBJ2-4 TRBV6-5 . CASSYTAGAGENIQYF TGTGCCAGCAGTTACACCGCGGGGGCCGGGGAAAACATTCAGTACTTC
13 . TRBJ1-1 TRBV11-3 . CASSLGSQGEAFF TGTGCCAGCAGCTTAGGATCTCAGGGAGAAGCTTTCTTT
16 many TRBJ1-6 TRBV5-8 TRBD1 CASSRGQSSYNSPLHF TGTGCCAGCAGCCGGGGACAGAGCTCCTATAATTCACCCCTCCACTTT
11 . TRBJ1-2 TRBV9 . CATSPGGSYTF TGTGCCACCTCTCCCGGGGGGAGCTACACCTTC
15 . TRBJ2-5 TRBV6-1 . CASSLYPQGRETQYF TGTGCCAGCAGTCTCTACCCGCAGGGGCGCGAGACCCAGTACTTC
14 . TRBJ2-7 TRBV5-6 . CASSFGQGKREQYF TGTGCCAGCAGCTTTGGGCAGGGCAAACGAGAGCAGTACTTC
14 many TRBJ1-5 TRBV2 . CASSELAGVQPQHF TGTGCCAGCAGTGAACTGGCAGGGGTGCAGCCCCAGCATTTT
14 many TRBJ2-7 TRBV10-3 TRBD1 CAINTGQGNYEQYF TGTGCCATCAACACCGGACAGGGTAACTACGAGCAGTACTTC
14 few TRBJ2-7 TRBV7-2 . CASSSSSGAYEQYF TGTGCCAGCAGCTCGAGCTCTGGAGCCTACGAGCAGTACTTC
13 few TRBJ1-4 TRBV6-5 . CASSYYRAEKLFF TGTGCCAGCAGTTACTACAGGGCGGAAAAACTGTTTTTT
17 . TRBJ1-3 TRBV7-2 . CASSLVTGRHSGNTIYF TGTGCCAGCAGCTTAGTCACAGGGAGACACTCTGGAAACACCATATATTTT
15 few TRBJ2-7 TRBV4-3 TRBD1 CASSHRTGGTYEQYF TGCGCCAGCAGCCATAGGACAGGGGGAACCTACGAGCAGTACTTC
13 few TRBJ2-7 TRBV7-3 TRBD2 CASSFTGTNEQYF TGTGCCAGCAGCTTCACCGGGACTAACGAGCAGTACTTC
16 . TRBJ2-7 TRBV9 . CASSVGSGAGYSEQYF TGTGCCAGCAGCGTAGGGAGTGGGGCAGGATATTCCGAGCAGTACTTC